The rows below give T cell receptor beta chains drawn from one sample of a study of T cell repertoires in cytomegalovirus infection. TCRdb redid the calling of the reads with MiXCR, one entry per CDR3 protein. In the table there are about 680,000 distinct CDR3 sequences, approximately 24% of which are singletons. Sequences were obtained from CD8+ T cells from PBMCs. These receptor sequences come from a human donor in good health (CMV status not recorded). Some clones in this sample may be carry-over from other donors' samples. Both conserved end residues are part of each CDR3. Fields, in order: clone size, J gene, V gene, CDR3 length, D gene, CDR3 DNA, CDR3 protein. A D gene is named only where the DNA matches it firmly. The size of a clone is reported for some rows only, either as once, few or many, or as a class for expanded clones.

clone size: few; J gene: TRBJ1-2; V gene: TRBV7-4; CDR3 length: 14; D gene: -; CDR3 DNA: TGTGCCAGCAGCTTAGTGGCCAGGGGCTATGGCTACACCTTC; CDR3 protein: CASSLVARGYGYTF
clone size: many; J gene: TRBJ2-5; V gene: TRBV7-9; CDR3 length: 14; D gene: -; CDR3 DNA: TGTGCCAGCAGCTCCCCAGGGGACCAAGAGACCCAGTACTTC; CDR3 protein: CASSSPGDQETQYF
clone size: many; J gene: TRBJ2-1; V gene: TRBV12-3/TRBV12-4; CDR3 length: 15; D gene: TRBD1; CDR3 DNA: TGTGCCAGCAGCCCTACTCCAGGGGGCGCGGACTATCAGTTCTTC; CDR3 protein: CASSPTPGGADYQFF
clone size: many; J gene: TRBJ1-6; V gene: TRBV6-1; CDR3 length: 10; D gene: -; CDR3 DNA: TGTGCCAGCAGTGGCTCGAGCATAGGTTTT; CDR3 protein: CASSGSSIGF
clone size: -; J gene: TRBJ2-2; V gene: TRBV29-1; CDR3 length: 11; D gene: -; CDR3 DNA: TGCAGCGTTCCCGTCACCGGGGAGCTGTTTTTT; CDR3 protein: CSVPVTGELFF
clone size: -; J gene: TRBJ2-5; V gene: TRBV11-2; CDR3 length: 15; D gene: -; CDR3 DNA: TGTGCCAGCAGCTTCGCCGGGGAATCCCAAGAGACCCAGTACTTC; CDR3 protein: CASSFAGESQETQYF
clone size: few; J gene: TRBJ1-2; V gene: TRBV19; CDR3 length: 13; D gene: -; CDR3 DNA: TGTGCCAGTAGTACCCAGGGGAACTATGGCTACACCTTC; CDR3 protein: CASSTQGNYGYTF
clone size: -; J gene: TRBJ2-7; V gene: TRBV20-1; CDR3 length: 14; D gene: -; CDR3 DNA: TGCAGTGCTAGAGAGGACGGAAGCTCCTACGAGCAGTACTTC; CDR3 protein: CSAREDGSSYEQYF
clone size: -; J gene: TRBJ2-1; V gene: TRBV28; CDR3 length: 14; D gene: -; CDR3 DNA: TGTGCCAGCCGCATGGACCTTCTATACAATGAGCAGCTCTTC; CDR3 protein: CASRMDLLYNEQLF
clone size: -; J gene: TRBJ2-2; V gene: TRBV7-2; CDR3 length: 17; D gene: -; CDR3 DNA: TGTGCCAGCAGCTCACCACAGGGACCGGAATGGGCCGGGGAGCTGTTTTTT; CDR3 protein: CASSSPQGPEWAGELFF
clone size: many; J gene: TRBJ1-1; V gene: TRBV4-1; CDR3 length: 15; D gene: -; CDR3 DNA: TGCGCCAGCAGCCAAGATCCCGTCATGAACACTGAAGCTTTCTTT; CDR3 protein: CASSQDPVMNTEAFF
clone size: -; J gene: TRBJ1-1; V gene: TRBV29-1; CDR3 length: 16; D gene: -; CDR3 DNA: TGCAGCGCCAAAAAGGGGGGGCGCTTGATTGACACTGAAGCTTTCTTT; CDR3 protein: CSAKKGGRLIDTEAFF
clone size: few; J gene: TRBJ1-1; V gene: TRBV5-4; CDR3 length: 13; D gene: TRBD1; CDR3 DNA: TGTGCCACGGGACAGGGGAGGAATACTGAAGCTTTCTTT; CDR3 protein: CATGQGRNTEAFF
clone size: -; J gene: TRBJ1-1; V gene: TRBV28; CDR3 length: 15; D gene: -; CDR3 DNA: TGTGCCAGCACCTTAGGGTTGGGGGGAGGCACTGAAGCTTTCTTT; CDR3 protein: CASTLGLGGGTEAFF
clone size: -; J gene: TRBJ1-2; V gene: TRBV12-3/TRBV12-4; CDR3 length: 13; D gene: -; CDR3 DNA: TGTGCCAGCAGTTCCGTGGGACACTATGGCTACACCTTC; CDR3 protein: CASSSVGHYGYTF
clone size: -; J gene: TRBJ2-3; V gene: TRBV27; CDR3 length: 17; D gene: TRBD2; CDR3 DNA: TGTGCCAGCAGTTTTGGACTAGCGGGGGGGTTCACAGATACGCAGTATTTT; CDR3 protein: CASSFGLAGGFTDTQYF
clone size: few; J gene: TRBJ2-1; V gene: TRBV6-2/TRBV6-3; CDR3 length: 15; D gene: -; CDR3 DNA: TGTGCCAGCAGTCTGGGGCAGGACCTTTACAATGAGCAGTTCTTC; CDR3 protein: CASSLGQDLYNEQFF
clone size: -; J gene: TRBJ2-5; V gene: TRBV25-1; CDR3 length: 14; D gene: -; CDR3 DNA: TGTGTCAGCAGTGACGGAACTTGGCGCGGGACCCAGTACTTC; CDR3 protein: CVSSDGTWRGTQYF
clone size: few; J gene: TRBJ1-3; V gene: TRBV28; CDR3 length: 16; D gene: -; CDR3 DNA: TGTGCCAGCAGTTTATACAGGGCCAACTCTGGAAACACCATATATTTT; CDR3 protein: CASSLYRANSGNTIYF
clone size: many; J gene: TRBJ2-1; V gene: TRBV12-3/TRBV12-4; CDR3 length: 15; D gene: TRBD2; CDR3 DNA: TGTGCCAGCAGTTTTATAGCGGGGGGCTACAATGAGCAGTTCTTC; CDR3 protein: CASSFIAGGYNEQFF
clone size: few; J gene: TRBJ1-1; V gene: TRBV24-1; CDR3 length: 13; D gene: -; CDR3 DNA: TGTGCCACCAACCAGGGAGGGAACACTGAAGCTTTCTTT; CDR3 protein: CATNQGGNTEAFF
clone size: -; J gene: TRBJ2-5; V gene: TRBV6-5; CDR3 length: 15; D gene: -; CDR3 DNA: TGTGCCAGCAGTTACTCGATGGGCAGACAAGAGACCCAGTACTTC; CDR3 protein: CASSYSMGRQETQYF
clone size: -; J gene: TRBJ1-2; V gene: TRBV25-1; CDR3 length: 13; D gene: TRBD1; CDR3 DNA: TGTGCCAGCAGGGACAGGACTAACTATGGCTACACCTTC; CDR3 protein: CASRDRTNYGYTF
clone size: few; J gene: TRBJ2-3; V gene: TRBV9; CDR3 length: 17; D gene: TRBD2; CDR3 DNA: TGTGCCAGCAGCGGGCCGCGGGGGAAGCCACACACAGATACGCAGTATTTT; CDR3 protein: CASSGPRGKPHTDTQYF
clone size: -; J gene: TRBJ2-2; V gene: TRBV5-5; CDR3 length: 15; D gene: -; CDR3 DNA: TGTGCCAGCAGCTTGGCCAGGGTTGAGACCGGGGAGCTGTTTTTT; CDR3 protein: CASSLARVETGELFF
clone size: -; J gene: TRBJ2-1; V gene: TRBV7-9; CDR3 length: 8; D gene: -; CDR3 DNA: TGTGCCACTGTGGAGCAGTTCTTC; CDR3 protein: CATVEQFF
clone size: -; J gene: TRBJ2-5; V gene: TRBV11-2; CDR3 length: 14; D gene: -; CDR3 DNA: TGTGCCAGCAGCCACTGGACCGAGCAAGAGACCCAGTACTTC; CDR3 protein: CASSHWTEQETQYF
clone size: many; J gene: TRBJ2-5; V gene: TRBV6-2/TRBV6-3; CDR3 length: 14; D gene: -; CDR3 DNA: TGTGCCAGCAGCCTATCCCCAAGACGAGAGACCCAGTACTTC; CDR3 protein: CASSLSPRRETQYF
clone size: once; J gene: TRBJ2-5; V gene: TRBV29-1; CDR3 length: 14; D gene: -; CDR3 DNA: TGCAGCGTTGAGGTTACGGGGCAGGGGGAGACCCAGTACTTC; CDR3 protein: CSVEVTGQGETQYF
clone size: -; J gene: TRBJ2-1; V gene: TRBV4-1; CDR3 length: 17; D gene: TRBD2; CDR3 DNA: TGCGCCAGCAGCCAAGGTGGCGGGGGGGCCTCCTACAATGAGCAGTTCTTC; CDR3 protein: CASSQGGGGASYNEQFF
clone size: -; J gene: TRBJ2-2; V gene: TRBV2; CDR3 length: 14; D gene: -; CDR3 DNA: TGTGCCAGCATCCGGGACCCCGGAGGCGGGGAGCTGTTTTTT; CDR3 protein: CASIRDPGGGELFF
clone size: few; J gene: TRBJ2-1; V gene: TRBV7-9; CDR3 length: 15; D gene: TRBD1; CDR3 DNA: TGTGCCAGCAGCTTATCCGGGACAGGGAGTTATGAGCAGTTCTTC; CDR3 protein: CASSLSGTGSYEQFF
clone size: many; J gene: TRBJ2-1; V gene: TRBV12-3/TRBV12-4; CDR3 length: 12; D gene: -; CDR3 DNA: TGTGCCAGCAGTTTCCCCCTCAATGAGCAGTTCTTC; CDR3 protein: CASSFPLNEQFF
clone size: few; J gene: TRBJ1-6; V gene: TRBV6-6; CDR3 length: 13; D gene: -; CDR3 DNA: TGTGCCACCCAGCAGGGGTTTGATTCACCCCTCCACTTT; CDR3 protein: CATQQGFDSPLHF
clone size: many; J gene: TRBJ2-7; V gene: TRBV7-6; CDR3 length: 13; D gene: -; CDR3 DNA: TGTGCCAGCAGCTTAGCTGCTATCTACGAGCAGTACTTC; CDR3 protein: CASSLAAIYEQYF
clone size: many; J gene: TRBJ1-2; V gene: TRBV7-2; CDR3 length: 13; D gene: -; CDR3 DNA: TGTGCCAGCAGCAAACCGTACCGGGAGGGCTACACCTTC; CDR3 protein: CASSKPYREGYTF
clone size: -; J gene: TRBJ2-2; V gene: TRBV6-5; CDR3 length: 15; D gene: -; CDR3 DNA: TGTGCCAACAGTTGGGAGAGCACGAACACCGGGGAGCTGTTTTTT; CDR3 protein: CANSWESTNTGELFF
clone size: few; J gene: TRBJ1-5; V gene: TRBV12-3/TRBV12-4; CDR3 length: 15; D gene: TRBD1; CDR3 DNA: TGTGCCAGCAGTGAGACAGGGGATAGCAATCAGCCCCAGCATTTT; CDR3 protein: CASSETGDSNQPQHF
clone size: few; J gene: TRBJ2-7; V gene: TRBV18; CDR3 length: 14; D gene: TRBD2; CDR3 DNA: TGTGCCAGCTCACTTGGGACTAGCGGGTACGAGCAGTACTTC; CDR3 protein: CASSLGTSGYEQYF
clone size: -; J gene: TRBJ2-1; V gene: TRBV2; CDR3 length: 16; D gene: -; CDR3 DNA: TGTGCCAGCAGTAATCCGACGTGGGGTGACTACAATGAGCAGTTCTTC; CDR3 protein: CASSNPTWGDYNEQFF
clone size: -; J gene: TRBJ2-2; V gene: TRBV12-3/TRBV12-4; CDR3 length: 16; D gene: TRBD2; CDR3 DNA: TGTGCCAGCAGTTCCATTCCGGGGGGGGCTGCCGGGGAGCTGTTTTTT; CDR3 protein: CASSSIPGGAAGELFF
clone size: -; J gene: TRBJ2-1; V gene: TRBV28; CDR3 length: 16; D gene: -; CDR3 DNA: TGTGCCAGCTCCTCGCTGGCCCGGGACACTTACAATGAGCAGTTCTTC; CDR3 protein: CASSSLARDTYNEQFF
clone size: few; J gene: TRBJ1-5; V gene: TRBV12-3/TRBV12-4; CDR3 length: 13; D gene: -; CDR3 DNA: TGTGCCAGCAGCGGACCTTTTAATCAGCCCCAGCATTTT; CDR3 protein: CASSGPFNQPQHF
clone size: -; J gene: TRBJ2-3; V gene: TRBV28; CDR3 length: 17; D gene: TRBD2; CDR3 DNA: TGTGCCAGCAGTTTGTTAGGGCTAGCGGGACTCACAGATACGCAGTATTTT; CDR3 protein: CASSLLGLAGLTDTQYF
clone size: many; J gene: TRBJ2-7; V gene: TRBV7-9; CDR3 length: 14; D gene: TRBD1; CDR3 DNA: TGTGCCAGCAGCTTTAAGACAGGGTCCTACGAGCAGTACTTC; CDR3 protein: CASSFKTGSYEQYF
clone size: few; J gene: TRBJ2-1; V gene: TRBV24-1; CDR3 length: 14; D gene: -; CDR3 DNA: TGTGCCACCAGTGATTTGACTGAAGGGCATGAGCAGTTCTTC; CDR3 protein: CATSDLTEGHEQFF
clone size: many; J gene: TRBJ2-5; V gene: TRBV7-9; CDR3 length: 15; D gene: TRBD2; CDR3 DNA: TGTGCCAGCAGCCTACTCGGACTAGACCAAGAGACCCAGTACTTC; CDR3 protein: CASSLLGLDQETQYF
clone size: few; J gene: TRBJ1-2; V gene: TRBV20-1; CDR3 length: 13; D gene: -; CDR3 DNA: TGCAGTGCTAGATTCTTAAAAAACTATGGCTACACCTTC; CDR3 protein: CSARFLKNYGYTF